Below, 3 T cell receptor beta chains from the same sample are listed, as sequenced in a study of cytomegalovirus exposure and HLA in healthy donors. It was with 60 Vbeta and 13 Jbeta primers that the PCR ran. This table comes from immunoSEQ multiplex PCR, and its TCRdb copy is limited to in-frame clones, with some not included. The top ten hold approximately 0.22% of the sample, which has some 200,000 clones, around 80% seen once. Sequenced material: PBMCs. The receptor set was obtained from a girl aged 2-10 years in good health and CMV-seronegative.

This clone was counted a single time. The chain combines TRBV5-1 with TRBJ2-1, with 15 bases aligning to TRBD2. The CDR3 has 16 residues. Losses at the gene ends were 2 bases for V and 7 bases for J; bases not matched to a gene: 4. Germline loops: CDR1 SGHRS, CDR2 YFSETQ. The CDR3 DNA reads TGCGCCAGCAGCTTAGGACTAGCGGGGGGGCCGAATGAGCAGTTCTTC. Translation gives CASSLGLAGGPNEQFF.

This clone has a handful of counts. V is TRBV4-1 and J is TRBJ1-2; maybe TRBD1 (5 bases). Germline V gene data show CDR1 as MGHRA and CDR2 as YSYEKL. The CDR3 length is 13 residues. V lost 1 base and J lost 7, with 10 bases in between. CDR3 nucleotides: TGCGCCAGCAGCCAAGGGGCGGGGGTTGGCTACACCTTC. Protein: CASSQGAGVGYTF.

The chain is built from TRBV27 and TRBJ1-6, with a possible D match to TRBD1 (5 bases). Looked up from germline, CDR1 is MNHEY and CDR2 is SMNVEV (reference sequence). V was shortened by 2 bases and J by 12 bases, with 14 bases between the two germline ends. The CDR3 runs to 14 residues. The CDR3 loop reads CASSLVGEEGPLHF. In nucleotides, the CDR3 is TGTGCCAGCAGTTTAGTAGGGGAGGAAGGACCCCTCCACTTT.